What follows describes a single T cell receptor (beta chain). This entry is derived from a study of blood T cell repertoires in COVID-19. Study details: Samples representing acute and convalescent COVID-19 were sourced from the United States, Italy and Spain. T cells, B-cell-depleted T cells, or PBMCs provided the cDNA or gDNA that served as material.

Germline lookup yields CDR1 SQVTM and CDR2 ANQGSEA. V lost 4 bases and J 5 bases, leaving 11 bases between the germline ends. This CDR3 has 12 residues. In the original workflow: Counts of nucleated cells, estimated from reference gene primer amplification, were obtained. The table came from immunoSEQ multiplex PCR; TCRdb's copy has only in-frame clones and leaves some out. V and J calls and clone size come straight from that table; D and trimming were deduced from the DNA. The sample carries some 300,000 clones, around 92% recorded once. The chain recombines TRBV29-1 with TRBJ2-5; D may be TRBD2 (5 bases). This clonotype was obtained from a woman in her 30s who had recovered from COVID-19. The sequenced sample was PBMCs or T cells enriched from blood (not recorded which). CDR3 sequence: CSVGGVRETQYF. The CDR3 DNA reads TGCAGCGTTGGGGGAGTACGGGAGACCCAGTACTTC.